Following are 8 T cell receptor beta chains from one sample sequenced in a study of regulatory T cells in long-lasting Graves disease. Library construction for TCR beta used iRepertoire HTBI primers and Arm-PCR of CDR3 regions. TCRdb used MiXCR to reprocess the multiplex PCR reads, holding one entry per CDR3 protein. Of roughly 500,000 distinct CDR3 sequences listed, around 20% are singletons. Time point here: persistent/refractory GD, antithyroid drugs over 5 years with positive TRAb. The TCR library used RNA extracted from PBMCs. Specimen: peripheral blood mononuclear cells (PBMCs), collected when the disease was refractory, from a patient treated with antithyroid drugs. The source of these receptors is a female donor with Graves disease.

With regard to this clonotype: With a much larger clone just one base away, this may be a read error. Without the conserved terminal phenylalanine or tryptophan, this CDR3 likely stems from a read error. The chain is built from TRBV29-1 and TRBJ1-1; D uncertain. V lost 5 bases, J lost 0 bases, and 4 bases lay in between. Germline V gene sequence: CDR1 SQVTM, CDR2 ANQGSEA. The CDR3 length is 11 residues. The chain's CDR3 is CSVLLNTEAFS. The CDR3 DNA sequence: TGCAGCGTTCTACTGAACACTGAAGCTTTCTCT.

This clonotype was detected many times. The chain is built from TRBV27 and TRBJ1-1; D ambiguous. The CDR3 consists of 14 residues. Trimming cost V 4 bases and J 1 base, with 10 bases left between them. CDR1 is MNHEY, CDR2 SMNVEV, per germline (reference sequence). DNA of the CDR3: TGTGCCAGCAGTTCGGGGTCGCCGAACACTGAAGCTTTCTTT. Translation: CASSSGSPNTEAFF.

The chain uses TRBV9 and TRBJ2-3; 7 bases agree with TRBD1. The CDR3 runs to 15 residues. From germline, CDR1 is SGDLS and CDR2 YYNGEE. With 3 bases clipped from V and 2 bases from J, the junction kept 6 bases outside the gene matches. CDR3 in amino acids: CASSAEGAPTDTQYF. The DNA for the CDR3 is TGTGCCAGCAGCGCCGAGGGGGCGCCCACAGATACGCAGTATTTT.

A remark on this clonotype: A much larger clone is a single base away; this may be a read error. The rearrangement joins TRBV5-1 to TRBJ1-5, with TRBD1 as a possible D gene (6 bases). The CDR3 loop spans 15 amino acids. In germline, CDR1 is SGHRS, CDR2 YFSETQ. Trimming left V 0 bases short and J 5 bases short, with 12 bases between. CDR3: CASSLVGGPHQPQHF. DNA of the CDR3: TGCGCCAGCAGCTTGGTCGGGGGGCCCCATCAGCCCCAGCATTTT.

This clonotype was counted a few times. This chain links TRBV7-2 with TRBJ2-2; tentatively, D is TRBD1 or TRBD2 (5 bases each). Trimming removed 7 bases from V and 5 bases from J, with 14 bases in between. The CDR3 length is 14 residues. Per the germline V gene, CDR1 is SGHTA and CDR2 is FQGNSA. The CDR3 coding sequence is TGTGCCAGCACCAAAATCGGGGCGACCGGGGAGCTGTTTTTT. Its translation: CASTKIGATGELFF.

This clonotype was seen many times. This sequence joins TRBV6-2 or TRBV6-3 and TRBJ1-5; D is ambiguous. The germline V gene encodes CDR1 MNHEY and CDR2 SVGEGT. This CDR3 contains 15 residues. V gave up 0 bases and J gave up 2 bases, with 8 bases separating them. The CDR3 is CASSYSNGGNQPQHF. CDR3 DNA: TGTGCCAGCAGTTACTCGAACGGGGGCAATCAGCCCCAGCATTTT.

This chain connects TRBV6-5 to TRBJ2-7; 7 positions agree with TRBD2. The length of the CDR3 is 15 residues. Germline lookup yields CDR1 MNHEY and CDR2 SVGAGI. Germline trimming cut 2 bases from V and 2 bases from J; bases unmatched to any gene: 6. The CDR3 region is CASSYPSGKPYEQYF. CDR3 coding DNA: TGTGCCAGCAGTTACCCTAGCGGAAAGCCCTACGAGCAGTACTTC.

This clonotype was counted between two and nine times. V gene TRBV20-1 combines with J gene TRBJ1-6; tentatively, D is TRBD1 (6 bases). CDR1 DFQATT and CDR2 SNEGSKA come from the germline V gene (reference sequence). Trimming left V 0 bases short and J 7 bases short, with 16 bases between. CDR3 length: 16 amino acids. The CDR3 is CSARDGLGARNSPLHF. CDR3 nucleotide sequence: TGCAGTGCTAGAGATGGCTTGGGGGCTCGGAATTCACCCCTCCACTTT.